Following are 31 T cell receptor beta chains from one sample sequenced in a study of cytomegalovirus exposure and HLA in healthy donors. PCR was performed using 60 Vbeta and 13 Jbeta primers. Clones were read by immunoSEQ multiplex PCR, and TCRdb kept only the in-frame ones, dropping some. The profile shows 150,000 to 200,000 clones, more than 80% of them singletons. The sample taken for sequencing was PBMCs. The receptor source for this set is a man in his late teens or twenties in good health and CMV-seronegative.

The chain employs TRBV5-4 and TRBJ2-1; 9 nucleotides align to TRBD2. The CDR3 is 14 residues long. The trim removed 2 bases at V and 9 bases at J, leaving 6 bases unmatched. Germline V CDR1 and CDR2: SGHNT, YYREEE (reference sequence). CDR3 residues: CASSFDSGRFEQFF. The CDR3 coding sequence is TGTGCCAGCAGCTTTGACAGCGGGAGGTTTGAGCAGTTCTTC.

This clone was seen just once. V gene TRBV10-3 combines with J gene TRBJ2-7; 8 bases are shared with TRBD1. The V segment lost 6 bases and the J segment 7 bases; nucleotides outside the gene matches: 11. The germline CDR1 and CDR2 sequences are ENHRY and SYGVKD. The CDR3 is 14 amino acids. As DNA, the CDR3 is TGTGCCATCAGCCCTGGGACAGGAACGGGTGAGCAGTACTTC. Its translation: CAISPGTGTGEQYF.

The chain recombines TRBV5-6 with TRBJ2-1, with 9 bases matching TRBD1. The CDR3 runs 14 residues. Germline V gene data show CDR1 as SGHDT and CDR2 as YYEEEE. V lost 2 bases to trimming and J lost 7 bases; unmatched junction nucleotides: 4. The DNA for the CDR3 is TGTGCCAGCAGCTTAGGGACAGGGAGAAATGAGCAGTTCTTC. Translated: CASSLGTGRNEQFF.

This clone has more than one count but fewer than ten. This chain links TRBV5-1 with TRBJ1-5; D ambiguous. Per germline, CDR1 SGHRS and CDR2 YFSETQ. Trimming removed 0 bases from V and 0 bases from J, with 10 bases in between. CDR3 size: 16 residues. The CDR3 spells CASSLGGVYSNQPQHF. For the CDR3, the DNA is TGCGCCAGCAGCTTGGGAGGAGTATATAGCAATCAGCCCCAGCATTTT. Full variable domain (outside the CDR3, taken from reference TRBV5-1 and TRBJ1-5): KAGVTQTPRYLIKTRGQQVTLSCSPISGHRSVSWYQQTPGQGLQFLFEYFSETQRNKGNFPGRFSGRQFSNSRSEMNVSTLELGDSALYLCASSLGGVYSNQPQHFGDGTRLSIL.

The J gene is TRBJ2-7, the V gene TRBV19; tentatively, D is TRBD1 (5 bases). Germline-derived CDR1 and CDR2 are LNHDA and SQIVND (reference sequence). The length of the CDR3 is 15 residues. Trimming left V 2 bases short and J 0 bases short, with 11 bases between. The CDR3 protein is CASSILGADSYEQYF. The CDR3, as DNA: TGTGCCAGTAGTATATTAGGGGCGGACTCCTACGAGCAGTACTTC.

V gene TRBV19 combines with J gene TRBJ2-2, with TRBD2 matching 8 bases. Germline trimming cut 10 bases from V and 1 base from J; bases unmatched to any gene: 5. The CDR3 loop spans 14 amino acids. Germline lookup yields CDR1 LNHDA and CDR2 SQIVND (reference sequence). DNA of the CDR3: TGTGCCACTGGAGCGGGAGTGAACACCGGGGAGCTGTTTTTT. It yields the protein CATGAGVNTGELFF.

This chain joins TRBV6-1 and TRBJ1-5; D is perhaps TRBD1 (6 bases). Germline V gene sequence: CDR1 MNHNS, CDR2 SASEGT. V was pared by 7 bases and J by 5 bases, with 12 bases between. The CDR3 is 13 residues long. CDR3 in DNA: TGTGCCAGCACTCCGGACAGCGATCAGCCCCAGCATTTT. It translates to CASTPDSDQPQHF.

The chain links TRBV5-4 to TRBJ2-1, with 9 bases aligning to TRBD1. The CDR3 has 16 residues. Trimming cost V 5 bases and J 4 bases; bases outside gene matches: 10. Looked up from germline, CDR1 is SGHNT and CDR2 is YYREEE (reference sequence). DNA for the CDR3: TGTGCCAGCAGGCTCAAACCGGGACAGGGATACAATGAGCAGTTCTTC. As protein: CASRLKPGQGYNEQFF.

This clone was seen more than once but under ten times. This rearrangement joins TRBV6-6 to TRBJ1-1; TRBD1 agrees at 9 bases. Germline lookup yields CDR1 MNHNY and CDR2 SVGAGI (reference sequence). CDR3 length equals 14 residues. The ends lost 6 bases at V and 5 bases at J; junction bases unmatched: 7. The CDR3 region is CASRSRDRDTEAFF. The CDR3 region has the DNA TGTGCCAGCAGATCCCGGGACAGGGATACTGAAGCTTTCTTT.

J is TRBJ2-7 and V is TRBV7-9; 11 bases match TRBD2. This CDR3 spans 12 amino acids. Unmatched junction bases numbered 0, after V lost 5 bases and J lost 6 bases. Germline V gene data show CDR1 as SEHNR and CDR2 as FQNEAQ (reference sequence). CDR3 protein: CASSGTSGEQYF. The CDR3 nucleotides read TGTGCCAGCAGCGGGACTAGCGGCGAGCAGTACTTC.

The genes are TRBV18 and TRBJ2-7, with 9 positions matching TRBD2. Per germline, CDR1 KGHSH and CDR2 LQKENI. V dropped 2 bases and J dropped 2; count of bases not matched to a gene: 4. The CDR3 extends over 15 amino acids. In DNA, the CDR3 is TGTGCCAGCTCACCAAGTGCTAGCGGGACCTACGAGCAGTACTTC. Residues: CASSPSASGTYEQYF.

The chain carries TRBV28 and TRBJ2-5, with 7 nucleotides matching TRBD2. Germline CDR1 MDHEN, CDR2 SYDVKM. There are 14 residues in the CDR3. V lost 3 bases and J lost 3; bases outside the gene matches: 4. The CDR3 nucleotides read TGTGCCAGCAGTTTGTTGGGGGGGGAAGAGACCCAGTACTTC. Protein sequence: CASSLLGGEETQYF.

The chain joins TRBV27 to TRBJ2-5; a weak D match, TRBD1 (5 bases). The better agreement between TRBJ2-7 and the DNA end casts doubt on the J call. The CDR3 length is 14 residues. CDR1 MNHEY and CDR2 SMNVEV come from the germline V gene (reference sequence). The DNA for the CDR3 is TGTGCCAGCAGCTCCTATGACAGTTCCTACGAGCAGTACTTC. Translating gives CASSSYDSSYEQYF.

This chain connects TRBV5-4 to TRBJ1-2; 8 bases line up with TRBD1. This CDR3 has 15 residues. The germline CDR1 and CDR2 sequences are SGHNT and YYREEE (reference sequence). Germline trimming cut 4 bases from V and 3 bases from J; bases unmatched to any gene: 8. CDR3 region: CASSTNRGTDYGYTF. In DNA form, the CDR3 reads TGTGCCAGCAGCACCAACAGGGGGACGGACTATGGCTACACCTTC.

The CDR3 reads CASLWVGGDYGYTF. CDR3 DNA sequence: TGTGCCAGCCTATGGGTAGGGGGCGACTATGGCTACACCTTC. V gene TRBV6-1 combines with J gene TRBJ1-2, with TRBD1 matching 7 bases. This CDR3 region has 14 residues. Trimming removed 8 bases from V and 3 bases from J; junction bases left unmatched: 9. Per the germline V gene, CDR1 is MNHNS and CDR2 is SASEGT.

This sequence joins TRBV2 and TRBJ1-3, with a weak D call TRBD1 (6 bases). Germline lookup yields CDR1 SNHLY and CDR2 FYNNEI. The CDR3 runs to 14 residues. Trimming removed 5 bases at V and 8 bases at J, with 16 bases between. The CDR3 DNA sequence: TGTGCCAGCAGTCTACAGGGTTTTTCGGACACCATATATTTT. It translates to CASSLQGFSDTIYF. Drawing the rest from reference TRBV2 and TRBJ1-3, the complete variable domain is EPEVTQTPSHQVTQMGQEVILRCVPISNHLYFYWYRQILGQKVEFLVSFYNNEISEKSEIFDDQFSVERPDGSNFTLKIRSTKLEDSAMYFCASSLQGFSDTIYFGEGSWLTVV.

This clone was recorded a few times. The chain employs TRBV28 and TRBJ2-3; 7 nucleotides align to TRBD1. Trimming took 3 bases from V and 2 from J; bases not matched to a gene: 5. This CDR3 spans 15 amino acids. Per germline, CDR1 MDHEN and CDR2 SYDVKM. The CDR3 spells CASSLDRSYTDTQYF. In DNA, the CDR3 is TGTGCCAGCAGTTTGGACAGGAGCTACACAGATACGCAGTATTTT.

This clone came up once. The DNA for the CDR3 is TGTGCCAGCAGCCCCCGAAGTGCGGCGGTCCAAGAGACCCAGTACTTC. Protein product: CASSPRSAAVQETQYF. V is TRBV9 and J is TRBJ2-5; the D is unclear. CDR1 is SGDLS and CDR2 is YYNGEE in the germline V gene. V shed 4 bases and J shed 1 base, with 17 bases lying between them. The CDR3 covers 16 residues.

The rearrangement uses TRBV27 and TRBJ2-7; 7 positions match TRBD1. The CDR3 contains 16 residues. Germline CDR1 reads MNHEY; CDR2 reads SMNVEV (reference sequence). Trimming at V came to 1 base and at J to 1 base, leaving 7 bases not matched to a gene. The CDR3 is CASSLFTGALSYEQYF. DNA for the CDR3: TGTGCCAGCAGTTTATTTACAGGGGCCCTATCCTACGAGCAGTACTTC.

This chain joins TRBV18 and TRBJ1-5; no clear D gene. The CDR3 has 15 amino acids. Germline-derived CDR1 and CDR2 are KGHSH and LQKENI. The ends were cut back, 2 bases at V and 0 bases at J, with 8 bases in the middle. Written as DNA, the CDR3 is TGTGCCAGCTCACCAGCGGCAGATAGCAATCAGCCCCAGCATTTT. It codes for CASSPAADSNQPQHF.

Only a few counts were recorded for this clone. The gene calls are TRBV19 and TRBJ2-2; a possible D gene is TRBD2 (5 bases). The germline V and J ends were trimmed by 10 bases and 0 bases, with 12 bases remaining between them. CDR1 LNHDA and CDR2 SQIVND come from the germline V gene (reference sequence). CDR3 length equals 14 residues. CDR3 residues: CATKPGSNTGELFF. The CDR3, as DNA: TGTGCCACCAAACCGGGATCGAACACCGGGGAGCTGTTTTTT.

The chain combines TRBV11-2 with TRBJ1-2, with D uncertain. CDR1 SGHAT and CDR2 FQNNGV come from the germline V gene. V was shortened by 5 bases and J by 2 bases, with 6 bases between the two germline ends. This CDR3 comprises 12 residues. This CDR3 reads CASSGRNYGYTF. CDR3 nucleotides: TGTGCCAGCAGCGGTAGAAACTATGGCTACACCTTC. Filled out from reference TRBV11-2 and TRBJ1-2, the complete variable domain reads EAGVAQSPRYKIIEKRQSVAFWCNPISGHATLYWYQQILGQGPKLLIQFQNNGVVDDSQLPKDRFSAERLKGVDSTLKIQPAKLEDSAVYLCASSGRNYGYTFGSGTRLTVV.

The rearrangement uses TRBV5-4 and TRBJ2-1; D gene ambiguous. The CDR3 consists of 12 residues. Germline assignment: CDR1 SGHNT and CDR2 YYREEE (reference sequence). Deletions cut 2 bases from V and 7 bases from J, with 7 bases between. The CDR3 loop is CASSFSLNEQFF. The CDR3 bases are TGTGCCAGCAGCTTTAGCCTAAATGAGCAGTTCTTC.

This clone was seen once. The chain is built from TRBV6-6 and TRBJ1-6, with a possible D match to TRBD1 (6 bases). From germline, CDR1 is MNHNY and CDR2 SVGAGI (reference sequence). The length of the CDR3 is 13 residues. Trimming took off 8 bases at V and 6 bases at J, with 11 bases between the two ends. The DNA for the CDR3 is TGTGCCAGCTCTAGGACAGTTAATTCACCCCTCCACTTT. This translates into CASSRTVNSPLHF.

The chain employs TRBV29-1 and TRBJ2-7; TRBD1 agrees at 9 bases. CDR1 is SQVTM and CDR2 is ANQGSEA in the germline V gene. The CDR3 has 13 residues. V dropped 6 bases and J dropped 5; count of bases not matched to a gene: 8. The CDR3 spells CSVSGTGINEQYF. As DNA, the CDR3 is TGCAGCGTATCCGGGACAGGGATAAACGAGCAGTACTTC.

The chain carries TRBV13 and TRBJ1-1; 10 nucleotides match TRBD1. CDR1 is PRHDT, CDR2 FYEKMQ, per germline (reference sequence). The trim removed 5 bases at V and 6 bases at J, leaving 18 bases unmatched. CDR3 length: 18 amino acids. The CDR3 DNA sequence: TGTGCCAGCAGCCCAAAATTGATAATCGACGGGACAGGGGCTGAAGCTTTCTTT. Amino acid sequence: CASSPKLIIDGTGAEAFF.

The rearrangement uses TRBV18 and TRBJ2-2; D is perhaps TRBD1 (5 bases). The CDR3 is 16 amino acids. The V and J ends lost 6 bases and 0 bases respectively, with 14 bases between them. Per the germline V gene, CDR1 is KGHSH and CDR2 is LQKENI. In DNA, the CDR3 is TGTGCCAGCTCTATGCAGGACACATCGAACACCGGGGAGCTGTTTTTT. Amino acid sequence: CASSMQDTSNTGELFF.

The chain couples TRBV6-5 to TRBJ1-2, with 12 nucleotides matching TRBD1. The CDR3 loop spans 15 amino acids. Germline-derived CDR1 and CDR2 are MNHEY and SVGAGI. V dropped 4 bases and J dropped 8; count of bases not matched to a gene: 8. The CDR3 region is CASSSPGQGAGGYTF. For the CDR3, the DNA is TGTGCCAGCAGTTCGCCGGGACAGGGGGCTGGCGGCTACACCTTC.

CDR3 DNA: TGCGCCGGCACCGGGACAGATATGATGGAGCAGTACTTC. It encodes CAGTGTDMMEQYF. The chain employs TRBV23-1 and TRBJ2-7; 7 bases are a match to TRBD1. TRBV23-1 is given ORF status, its function remaining uncertain. The CDR3 is 13 amino acids. Losses at the gene ends were 11 bases for V and 7 bases for J; bases not matched to a gene: 14.

V and J are TRBV2 and TRBJ1-5; 8 nucleotides agree with TRBD1. The CDR3 spans 15 residues. CDR1 SNHLY and CDR2 FYNNEI come from the germline V gene. V was pared by 4 bases and J by 0 bases, with 2 bases of the junction left unmatched. CDR3: CASSGQGISNQPQHF. In DNA, the CDR3 is TGTGCCAGCAGTGGACAGGGGATTAGCAATCAGCCCCAGCATTTT.

V gene TRBV28 combines with J gene TRBJ1-2; D unresolved. CDR1 and CDR2 from the germline V gene are MDHEN and SYDVKM. The CDR3 totals 14 residues. V lost 7 bases to trimming and J lost 6 bases, with 18 bases between them. The CDR3 DNA is TGTGCCAGCACTACTAACTTCGCGGGAAATGGCTACACCTTC. Its protein is CASTTNFAGNGYTF.